This passage covers 20 T cell receptor beta chains from one sample sequenced in a study of CD8+ T cells in alopecia areata. RNA was isolated and reverse transcribed to cDNA, the sequencing template. Measured with immunoSEQ multiplex PCR; TCRdb has only the in-frame clones, and not every one. Of just over 150,000 clones listed, about three fifths are singletons. Treatment here: oral pan-JAK inhibitor, 5-10 mg twice daily. The specimen comprised CD4+ T cells sorted from blood, sampled at week 4, from a patient treated with tofacitinib. Receptor source: a human donor with alopecia areata.

This clone was seen more than once but under ten times. The gene calls are TRBV30 and TRBJ2-3, with D tentatively TRBD1 or TRBD2 (6 bases each). There are 14 residues in the CDR3. Germline lookup yields CDR1 GTSNPN and CDR2 SVGIG (reference sequence). The ends were cut back, 3 bases at V and 6 bases at J, with 16 bases in the middle. The CDR3 loop reads CAWSRGQPSDTQYF. CDR3 coding DNA: TGTGCCTGGAGCCGGGGGCAGCCCTCGGATACGCAGTATTTT.

The chain is built from TRBV9 and TRBJ2-3, with a weak D call TRBD2 (5 bases). The CDR3 extends over 14 amino acids. Germline V lookup: CDR1 SGDLS, CDR2 YYNGEE. V lost 2 bases, J lost 0 bases, and 7 bases lay in between. CDR3 region: CASSVGVSTDTQYF. The CDR3 nucleotides are TGTGCCAGCAGCGTCGGGGTCAGCACAGATACGCAGTATTTT.

This sequence joins TRBV30 and TRBJ2-7; TRBD1 might be the D (5 bases). The CDR3 totals 13 residues. Germline V CDR1 and CDR2: GTSNPN, SVGIG (reference sequence). Trimming left V 2 bases short and J 7 bases short, with 15 bases between. The CDR3 coding sequence is TGTGCCTGGAGTAAGGGCAGGGTCCGGGAGCAGTACTTC. Residues: CAWSKGRVREQYF.

The chain couples TRBV15 to TRBJ1-5, with unresolved D. Trimming took 3 bases from V and 2 from J, leaving 11 bases between them. The V gene's germline CDR1 is LNHNV and CDR2 YYDKDF (reference sequence). This CDR3 contains 15 residues. The CDR3 region is CATSSEGWGNQPQHF. The CDR3 bases are TGTGCCACCAGCAGCGAGGGTTGGGGCAATCAGCCCCAGCATTTT.

V gene TRBV5-4 combines with J gene TRBJ1-6; D is unresolved. V was pared by 0 bases and J by 4 bases, with 8 bases between. The CDR3 contains 15 residues. In germline, CDR1 is SGHNT, CDR2 YYREEE (reference sequence). The CDR3 bases are TGTGCCAGCAGCTTGGTCCCGGCTTATAATTCACCCCTCCACTTT. Translated, it gives CASSLVPAYNSPLHF.

This clone occurred a few times. This chain links TRBV29-1 with TRBJ2-1; tentatively, D is TRBD2 (5 bases). The V end lost 6 bases, the J end lost 0 bases, and 12 bases lay between the germline ends. Per the germline V gene, CDR1 is SQVTM and CDR2 is ANQGSEA. CDR3 size: 14 residues. The CDR3 coding sequence is TGCAGCGTGCTGGACTTGGGCTCCTACAATGAGCAGTTCTTC. Translated, it gives CSVLDLGSYNEQFF.

The rearrangement joins TRBV29-1 to TRBJ2-1; D is tentatively TRBD1 or TRBD2 (6 bases each). The CDR3 has 14 residues. Germline loops: CDR1 SQVTM, CDR2 ANQGSEA. Trimming stripped 5 bases from V and 6 bases from J, with 17 bases between. The DNA of the CDR3 is TGCAGCGTTCCCGGACAGTGGAGGGCCAATGAGCAGTTCTTC. This codes for CSVPGQWRANEQFF.

This clone was recorded many times. V and J are TRBV14 and TRBJ1-6; the D is unclear. This CDR3 comprises 16 residues. Trimming shortened V by 1 base and J by 7 bases, and 14 bases separated the two germline ends. Germline-derived CDR1 and CDR2 are SGHDN and FVKESK. The CDR3 nucleotides are TGTGCCAGCAGCCAAGGGGCGGAGGGTTGGAATTCACCCCTCCACTTT. Amino acid sequence: CASSQGAEGWNSPLHF.

CDR3 nucleotides: TGTGCCAGCAGGGCGTTTCTCGGGCGGGGATCCTACGAGCAGTACTTC. Its translation is CASRAFLGRGSYEQYF. The chain combines TRBV7-9 with TRBJ2-7; tentatively, D is TRBD2 (6 bases). The V end was cut by 6 bases, the J end by 1 base, with 19 bases between. This CDR3 has 16 amino acids. Germline lookup yields CDR1 SEHNR and CDR2 FQNEAQ (reference sequence).

The V call is TRBV30, the J call TRBJ2-2, with D perhaps assigned TRBD1 or TRBD2 (6 bases each). Germline V gene data show CDR1 as GTSNPN and CDR2 as SVGIG (reference sequence). There are 14 residues in the CDR3. Trimming pared 5 bases from V and 0 bases from J, leaving 10 bases between. CDR3 coding DNA: TGTGCCTGGCGGGGGCGGGCGAACACCGGGGAGCTGTTTTTT. Translating gives CAWRGRANTGELFF.

J is TRBJ2-5 and V is TRBV9; TRBD2 matches 10 bases. V was pared by 0 bases and J by 5 bases, with 4 bases of the junction left unmatched. Germline CDR1 reads SGDLS; CDR2 reads YYNGEE. CDR3 length: 15 amino acids. For the CDR3, the DNA is TGTGCCAGCAGCGTAGGGCTAGCGGGGGTGGAGACCCAGTACTTC. It specifies CASSVGLAGVETQYF.

The chain couples TRBV6-5 to TRBJ2-4; tentative D call: TRBD1 (6 bases). The CDR3 has 14 amino acids. CDR1 MNHEY and CDR2 SVGAGI come from the germline V gene. V shed 11 bases and J shed 5 bases, with 19 bases lying between them. The CDR3, as DNA: TGTGCCGCCAGCAGTGGCGAGGGGGAAAACATTCAGTACTTC. Its translation: CAASSGEGENIQYF.

The gene calls are TRBV27 and TRBJ2-1; 16 bases fit TRBD2. This CDR3 is 15 amino acids long. V lost 0 bases, J lost 15 bases, and 5 bases stayed unmatched. Germline V gives CDR1 MNHEY, CDR2 SMNVEV (reference sequence). Here the CDR3 DNA reads TGTGCCAGCAGTTTATCGGGACTAGCGGGGGGGACGGTGTTCTTC. Translated: CASSLSGLAGGTVFF.

With regard to this clone: At one end the junction does not follow the germline gene, possibly because of a read error. The identical CDR3 is also encoded by other nucleotide sequences in the sample. V usage is TRBV7-9 and J usage is TRBJ2-2; D ambiguous. The CDR3 runs 14 residues. Germline V gene sequence: CDR1 SEHNR, CDR2 FQNEAQ (reference sequence). The CDR3 sequence: CASSLDSYTGELFF. CDR3 nucleotides: TGTGCCAGCAGTTTAGACTCTTACACCGGGGAGCTGTTTTTT.

This clone came up once. V gene TRBV5-1 combines with J gene TRBJ1-4; perhaps TRBD1 as D (5 bases). Germline CDR1 is SGHRS and CDR2 is YFSETQ. Trimming left V 5 bases short and J 0 bases short, with 11 bases between. The CDR3 consists of 15 residues. The CDR3, as DNA: TGCGCCAGCAGTCGCCTGGGGGCAACTAATGAAAAACTGTTTTTT. Its translation: CASSRLGATNEKLFF.

This clone came up a few times. CDR3 in amino acids: CASNYRGSYNEQFF. The CDR3 DNA reads TGTGCCAGCAACTACAGGGGTTCCTACAATGAGCAGTTCTTC. The chain recombines TRBV11-2 with TRBJ2-1; 7 bases align to TRBD1. After removal of 7 bases from V and 1 base from J, the junction contained 4 bases not matched to a gene. Germline V CDR1 and CDR2: SGHAT, FQNNGV. The CDR3 spans 14 residues.

The chain couples TRBV15 to TRBJ1-5; 9 bases are shared with TRBD1. The CDR3 extends over 17 amino acids. Germline V gene data show CDR1 as LNHNV and CDR2 as YYDKDF (reference sequence). Trimming removed 3 bases from V and 4 bases from J; junction bases left unmatched: 10. CDR3 sequence: CATSSPRQGVWNQPQHF. The CDR3 DNA is TGTGCCACCAGCAGCCCTCGACAGGGGGTTTGGAATCAGCCCCAGCATTTT. Combining the CDR3 with reference TRBV15 and TRBJ1-5 gives the whole variable domain DAMVIQNPRYQVTQFGKPVTLSCSQTLNHNVMYWYQQKSSQAPKLLFHYYDKDFNNEADTPDNFQSRRPNTSFCFLDIRSPGLGDTAMYLCATSSPRQGVWNQPQHFGDGTRLSIL.

This chain connects TRBV7-9 to TRBJ1-2; no clear D. V dropped 0 bases and J dropped 6 bases, with 8 bases sitting between them. CDR3 size: 13 residues. Germline CDR1 SEHNR, CDR2 FQNEAQ (reference sequence). The CDR3 is CASSLAETDGYTF. The CDR3 region has the DNA TGTGCCAGCAGCTTAGCAGAGACGGATGGCTACACCTTC.

The CDR3 loop reads CASSQSRDNYGYTF. CDR3 sequence (DNA): TGCGCCAGCAGTCAATCGAGGGACAACTATGGCTACACCTTC. This sequence joins TRBV23-1 and TRBJ1-2; the D gene is possibly TRBD1 (5 bases). TRBV23-1 is an open reading frame, and its role is uncertain. The CDR3 has 14 residues. Deletions cut 0 bases from V and 2 bases from J, with 7 bases between.

DNA of the CDR3: TGCGCCAGCAGCTTGGGAGGTCAGGGGGATCGTAGCTACACCTTC. It is translated as CASSLGGQGDRSYTF. V is TRBV5-1 and J is TRBJ1-2, with 7 bases fitting TRBD1. This CDR3 comprises 15 residues. The germline CDR1 and CDR2 sequences are SGHRS and YFSETQ. V lost 0 bases, J lost 9 bases, and 11 bases stayed unmatched.